This T cell receptor beta chain was captured in a study of cytomegalovirus exposure and HLA in healthy donors. Overall study results and limits: The sole available immune exposure information was CMV serostatus. Rare sequences made up most TCRs, while some public TCRs were found in many donors.

V gave up 7 bases and J gave up 4 bases; unmatched junction bases: 5. CDR3 length: 14 amino acids. Germline V gene lookup returns CDR1 SGHTA and CDR2 FQGNSA. Every donor was a healthy person donating bone marrow. Both 60 Vbeta primers and 13 Jbeta primers went into the PCR. TCRdb's table, derived via immunoSEQ multiplex PCR, lists solely in-frame clones and lacks some. This sample yields approximately 110,000 clones, of which 60% to 80% are seen a single time; about 8.3% belongs to the top ten. Concerning this clone: Its antigen remains unknown.

This chain joins TRBV7-2 and TRBJ2-1, with 9 bases aligning to TRBD1. The sequencing input was PBMCs. This sequence originates from a young man in good health and CMV-seropositive. The CDR3 sequence: CASKTGGPYNEQFF. The CDR3 coding sequence is TGTGCCAGCAAGACAGGGGGACCGTACAATGAGCAGTTCTTC.